The entry below describes one T cell receptor beta chain. The antigen remains unidentified. For the second PCR, which ran for roughly 7 to 11 cycles, a sample-barcoded 5' primer and a J-beta primer mix were used. Through a template-switch adaptor with 12 random nucleotides, each cDNA molecule received a tag. One entry per CDR3 protein results from TCRdb running MiXCR on the 5' RACE reads. Of around 1,600,000 distinct CDR3 sequences listed, roughly 43% are singletons. CDR1 and CDR2 from the germline V gene are SGHRS and YFSETQ. This CDR3 region has 13 residues. Trimming pared 5 bases from V and 2 bases from J, leaving 9 bases between. The sample originates from a study of blood T cells in healthy people across ages. Study-wide points: In long-lived donors, naive CD4+ cell counts and diversity exceeded those of aged donors.

This clonotype originated in a woman aged 18 to 35 in good health. The J gene is TRBJ2-3, the V gene TRBV5-1, with D perhaps TRBD1 or TRBD2 (5 bases each). Sequencing was done on a sample of blood. CDR3 loop: CASRRDHTDTQYF. DNA of the CDR3: TGCGCCAGCAGACGGGACCACACAGATACGCAGTATTTT.